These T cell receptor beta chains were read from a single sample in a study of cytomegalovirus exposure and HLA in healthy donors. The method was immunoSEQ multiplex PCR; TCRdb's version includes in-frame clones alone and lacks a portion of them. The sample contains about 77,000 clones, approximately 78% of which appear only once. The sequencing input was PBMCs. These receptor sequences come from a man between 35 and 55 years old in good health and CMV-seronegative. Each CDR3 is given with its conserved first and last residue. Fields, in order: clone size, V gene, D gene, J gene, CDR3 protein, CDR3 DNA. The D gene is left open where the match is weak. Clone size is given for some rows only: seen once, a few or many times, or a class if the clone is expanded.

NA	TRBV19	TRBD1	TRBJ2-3	CASSISQGASNTQYF	TGTGCCAGTAGTATCTCTCAGGGGGCTTCTAATACGCAGTATTTT
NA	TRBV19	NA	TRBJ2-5	CASSTTRSQETQYF	TGTGCCAGTAGTACGACACGTTCCCAAGAGACCCAGTACTTC
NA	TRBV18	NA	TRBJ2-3	CASSLAGLSTDTQYF	TGTGCCAGCTCCCTAGCTGGACTTTCCACAGATACGCAGTATTTT
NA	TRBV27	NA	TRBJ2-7	CATKWGGGYEQYF	TGTGCCACCAAGTGGGGGGGCGGCTACGAGCAGTACTTC
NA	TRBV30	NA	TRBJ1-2	CAWIGGRHGYTF	TGTGCCTGGATTGGGGGCAGACATGGCTACACCTTC
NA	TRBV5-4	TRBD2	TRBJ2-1	CASSFTGLKNEQFF	TGTGCCAGCAGCTTCACGGGACTAAAGAATGAGCAGTTCTTC
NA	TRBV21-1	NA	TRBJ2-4	CASSKVQQRRQGARFNIQYF	TGTGCCAGCAGCAAAGTCCAACAAAGGAGACAGGGGGCCAGGTTCAACATTCAGTACTTC
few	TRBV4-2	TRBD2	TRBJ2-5	CASSRGTSGPGGETQYF	TGTGCCAGCAGCCGGGGGACTAGCGGGCCGGGGGGAGAGACCCAGTACTTC
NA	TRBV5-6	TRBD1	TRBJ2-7	CASSYPQGAGYEQYF	TGTGCCAGCAGCTATCCCCAGGGGGCGGGGTACGAGCAGTACTTC
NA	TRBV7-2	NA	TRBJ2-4	CASSLRRDVKNIQYF	TGTGCCAGCAGCTTGCGGCGGGATGTCAAAAACATTCAGTACTTC
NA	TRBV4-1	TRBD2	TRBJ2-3	CASSRGGLAGGGGDTQYF	TGCGCCAGCAGCCGGGGTGGGCTAGCGGGAGGCGGTGGGGATACGCAGTATTTT
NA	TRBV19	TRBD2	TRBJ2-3	CASSIGGADTQYF	TGTGCCAGTAGTATCGGGGGGGCCGATACGCAGTATTTT
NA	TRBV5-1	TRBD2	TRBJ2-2	CASSLVLAGANTGELFF	TGCGCCAGCAGCTTGGTATTAGCGGGAGCAAACACCGGGGAGCTGTTTTTT
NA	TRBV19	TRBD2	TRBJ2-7	CASSSSSGMINEQYF	TGTGCCAGTAGTTCATCTAGCGGGATGATCAACGAGCAGTACTTC
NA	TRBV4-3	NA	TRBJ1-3	CASSQTEGRPGNTIYF	TGCGCCAGCAGCCAAACGGAGGGGCGACCTGGAAACACCATATATTTT
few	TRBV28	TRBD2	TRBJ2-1	CASSPPGLAGYNEQFF	TGTGCCAGCAGTCCCCCGGGACTAGCGGGATACAATGAGCAGTTCTTC
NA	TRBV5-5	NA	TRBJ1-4	CASSLYHSHEKLFF	TGTGCCAGCAGCTTGTATCACAGCCATGAAAAACTGTTTTTT